Below, 25 T cell receptor beta chains from the same sample are listed, as sequenced in a study of shared clonotypes between healthy human individuals. Repertoires were generated with immunoSEQ multiplex PCR, while TCRdb's copy carries only in-frame clones and drops some. This table has more than 2 million clones, approximately 95% appearing once. Sequenced sample: naive CD4+ T cells sorted from blood. Subset here: CD45RA+ positively selected. Receptor source: a man aged 18-30 years in good health.

This clone appeared a single time. V usage is TRBV18 and J usage is TRBJ2-7; maybe TRBD1 (6 bases). Germline-derived CDR1 and CDR2 are KGHSH and LQKENI. The CDR3 is 15 residues long. V was cut by 3 bases and J by 2 bases, with 14 bases left in between. In DNA form, the CDR3 reads TGTGCCAGCTCACCCCGACAGGCAGTAACCTACGAGCAGTACTTC. As protein: CASSPRQAVTYEQYF.

The rearrangement joins TRBV6-5 to TRBJ2-7, with TRBD2 as a possible D gene (5 bases). This CDR3 has 14 residues. From germline, CDR1 is MNHEY and CDR2 SVGAGI. Trimming removed 5 bases at V and 7 bases at J, with 18 bases between. The CDR3 loop is CASSLGRGLGEQYF. The CDR3 DNA reads as TGTGCCAGCAGTCTGGGGAGAGGTCTCGGTGAGCAGTACTTC.

This chain links TRBV11-3 with TRBJ2-5, with D tentatively TRBD1 or TRBD2 (5 bases each). The CDR3 totals 14 residues. Germline V gene lookup returns CDR1 SGHNT and CDR2 YENEEA. Trimming stripped 1 base from V and 5 bases from J, with 11 bases between. The CDR3 here is CASSLGGKGETQYF. The DNA for the CDR3 is TGTGCCAGCAGCTTAGGGGGGAAGGGGGAGACCCAGTACTTC.

V is TRBV5-1 and J is TRBJ1-6; 9 positions match TRBD1. The CDR3 extends over 16 amino acids. Germline V CDR1 and CDR2: SGHRS, YFSETQ. V lost 0 bases, J lost 10 bases, and 8 bases stayed unmatched. In DNA form, the CDR3 reads TGCGCCAGCAGCTTGGCCGGGGACAGGGCCGGATCACCCCTCCACTTT. Translated: CASSLAGDRAGSPLHF.

J is TRBJ2-1 and V is TRBV9, with a weak D call TRBD2 (6 bases). The length of the CDR3 is 15 residues. V was pared by 4 bases and J by 0 bases, with 11 bases between. Looked up from germline, CDR1 is SGDLS and CDR2 is YYNGEE. This CDR3 is CASSPRGDSYNEQFF. CDR3 bases: TGTGCCAGCAGCCCTCGCGGGGACTCCTACAATGAGCAGTTCTTC.

V is TRBV9 and J is TRBJ2-2; D is uncertain. The CDR3 has 16 amino acids. V was pared by 1 base and J by 0 bases, with 10 bases between. Looked up from germline, CDR1 is SGDLS and CDR2 is YYNGEE. Here the CDR3 reads CASSVSATTNTGELFF. The CDR3 DNA follows: TGTGCCAGCAGCGTATCAGCGACAACGAACACCGGGGAGCTGTTTTTT.

V gene TRBV18 combines with J gene TRBJ2-2; no reliable D call. V was cut by 3 bases and J by 0 bases, with 8 bases left in between. The CDR3 is 15 amino acids. Germline CDR1 is KGHSH and CDR2 is LQKENI. CDR3 nucleotides: TGTGCCAGCTCACCCCCCGCCTCGAACACCGGGGAGCTGTTTTTT. Translating it yields CASSPPASNTGELFF.

This rearrangement joins TRBV2 to TRBJ2-7; 9 nucleotides align to TRBD1. Germline lookup yields CDR1 SNHLY and CDR2 FYNNEI. V was pared by 6 bases and J by 5 bases, with 5 bases of the junction left unmatched. This CDR3 spans 13 amino acids. The CDR3 DNA follows: TGTGCCAGCAGACAGGGGGCTCAGAACGAGCAGTACTTC. This encodes CASRQGAQNEQYF.

Remarks on this clone: This same CDR3 is encoded by further DNA sequences in the sample. The chain couples TRBV6-5 to TRBJ1-6; TRBD1 might be the D (5 bases). The CDR3 sequence is 15 residues long. The germline V and J ends were trimmed by 6 bases and 5 bases, with 14 bases remaining between them. Germline CDR1 and CDR2: MNHEY and SVGAGI. CDR3: CASSSTGTDNSPLHF. In nucleotides, the CDR3 is TGTGCCAGCAGCTCCACCGGGACGGATAATTCACCCCTCCACTTT.

This chain connects TRBV2 to TRBJ1-4; 7 bases map to TRBD1. The CDR3 runs 15 residues. In germline, CDR1 is SNHLY, CDR2 FYNNEI. The V segment lost 8 bases and the J segment 4 bases; nucleotides outside the gene matches: 10. The CDR3: CASSTTGINNEKLFF. Here the CDR3 DNA reads TGTGCCAGCTCGACGACAGGGATAAATAATGAAAAACTGTTTTTT.

The chain combines TRBV11-2 with TRBJ2-5; 10 bases are shared with TRBD2. The CDR3 totals 14 residues. V lost 7 bases and J lost 5; bases outside the gene matches: 7. The germline V gene has CDR1 SGHAT and CDR2 FQNNGV. CDR3 nucleotides: TGTGCCAGCATCCAGCGGGGGGGCATGGAGACCCAGTACTTC. Translation: CASIQRGGMETQYF.

V usage is TRBV7-2 and J usage is TRBJ2-3; 7 bases are shared with TRBD1. From germline, CDR1 is SGHTA and CDR2 FQGNSA. The CDR3 runs to 15 residues. Losses at the gene ends were 5 bases for V and 5 bases for J; bases not matched to a gene: 10. Written as DNA, the CDR3 is TGTGCCAGCAGCCTTTGGGACAGCCAAAGAGATACGCAGTATTTT. This sequence encodes CASSLWDSQRDTQYF.

V and J are TRBV7-2 and TRBJ1-1, with 8 bases identical to TRBD1. CDR3 length equals 15 residues. With 2 bases clipped from V and 3 bases from J, the junction kept 5 bases outside the gene matches. Per the germline V gene, CDR1 is SGHTA and CDR2 is FQGNSA. CDR3 sequence: CASSLQGAIDTEAFF. The CDR3 region has the DNA TGTGCCAGCAGCTTACAGGGGGCGATAGACACTGAAGCTTTCTTT.

This clone was seen only once. V usage is TRBV19 and J usage is TRBJ1-2; 7 bases align to TRBD1. This CDR3 has 14 residues. CDR1 is LNHDA, CDR2 SQIVND, per germline (reference sequence). With V trimmed by 3 bases and J by 7 bases, 8 bases remained unmatched. DNA for the CDR3: TGTGCCAGTAGTATCCCGACAGGGTTGCGTGGCTACACCTTC. The encoded protein is CASSIPTGLRGYTF. Filled out from reference TRBV19 and TRBJ1-2, the complete variable domain reads DGGITQSPKYLFRKEGQNVTLSCEQNLNHDAMYWYRQDPGQGLRLIYYSQIVNDFQKGDIAEGYSVSREKKESFPLTVTSAQKNPTAFYLCASSIPTGLRGYTFGSGTRLTVV.

The chain employs TRBV2 and TRBJ1-2; unclear D gene. Deletions cut 6 bases from V and 1 base from J, with 6 bases between. This CDR3 has 12 amino acids. The germline gives CDR1 SNHLY, CDR2 FYNNEI. The CDR3 loop reads CASRESNYGYTF. The CDR3 DNA reads as TGTGCCAGCAGAGAAAGTAACTATGGCTACACCTTC.

The CDR3 sequence: CATAGEEEKLFF. CDR3 bases: TGTGCCACTGCAGGGGAAGAAGAAAAACTGTTTTTT. The gene calls are TRBV19 and TRBJ1-4, with D possibly TRBD1 on 6 matching bases. V was shortened by 10 bases and J by 8 bases, with 14 bases between the two germline ends. The V gene's germline CDR1 is LNHDA and CDR2 SQIVND (reference sequence). The CDR3 has 12 amino acids.

The CDR3 region is CASSRDSLVNEQYF. DNA for the CDR3: TGTGCCAGCAGCCGGGACAGTTTGGTGAACGAGCAGTACTTC. The chain carries TRBV6-5 and TRBJ2-7; 7 nucleotides agree with TRBD1. V shed 6 bases and J 5 bases; nucleotides not matched to a gene: 10. CDR1 is MNHEY, CDR2 SVGAGI, per germline. The CDR3 is 14 amino acids.

The chain combines TRBV5-1 with TRBJ2-1, with D perhaps given as TRBD1 or TRBD2 (7 bases each). Germline CDR1 reads SGHRS; CDR2 reads YFSETQ. CDR3 length: 15 residues. V was cut by 7 bases and J by 6 bases, with 20 bases left in between. CDR3 coding DNA: TGCGCCAGCCGCCAGGGGGGGCAGATGTTCAATGAGCAGTTCTTC. Amino acid sequence: CASRQGGQMFNEQFF.

The J gene is TRBJ1-2, the V gene TRBV28, with unresolved D. Looked up from germline, CDR1 is MDHEN and CDR2 is SYDVKM. V gave up 4 bases and J gave up 5 bases, with 17 bases separating them. The CDR3 has 15 residues. The CDR3 sequence: CASSSEGLGYYGYTF. The CDR3 DNA sequence: TGTGCCAGCAGTTCAGAGGGCCTCGGGTATTATGGCTACACCTTC.

CDR3: CAISEGRGPDTQYF. DNA of the CDR3: TGTGCCATCAGTGAGGGCAGGGGGCCAGATACGCAGTATTTT. V and J are TRBV10-3 and TRBJ2-3, with 8 bases matching TRBD1. CDR1 is ENHRY and CDR2 is SYGVKD in the germline V gene. The CDR3 runs 14 residues. Trimming cost V 2 bases and J 4 bases; bases outside gene matches: 2.

This sequence joins TRBV7-2 and TRBJ2-1; TRBD2 might be the D (5 bases). V was cut by 1 base and J by 9 bases, with 13 bases left in between. Germline loops: CDR1 SGHTA, CDR2 FQGNSA. The CDR3 has 14 residues. This CDR3 is CASSLVGSSGEQFF. CDR3 sequence (DNA): TGTGCCAGCAGCTTAGTGGGGAGTAGTGGTGAGCAGTTCTTC.

The chain carries TRBV7-2 and TRBJ1-1; D is perhaps TRBD1 (5 bases). V was trimmed by 5 bases and J by 5 bases, leaving 12 bases between them. Germline V lookup: CDR1 SGHTA, CDR2 FQGNSA. This CDR3 contains 13 residues. CDR3 in amino acids: CASSKTGVTEAFF. DNA of the CDR3: TGTGCCAGCAGCAAAACAGGAGTTACTGAAGCTTTCTTT.

CDR3 in DNA: TGTGCCAGCAGACACGGGACAGGGTATGAAAAACTGTTTTTT. It specifies CASRHGTGYEKLFF. The chain uses TRBV28 and TRBJ1-4; 9 nucleotides align to TRBD1. There are 14 residues in the CDR3. The ends lost 6 bases at V and 6 bases at J; junction bases unmatched: 5. The germline gives CDR1 MDHEN, CDR2 SYDVKM.

The table lists this clone with a count of one. The gene calls are TRBV5-6 and TRBJ1-5, with TRBD1 identical over 7 bases. Germline V lookup: CDR1 SGHDT, CDR2 YYEEEE. CDR3 size: 16 residues. The V gene end was trimmed by 0 bases and the J gene end by 4 bases; junction bases not matched to a gene: 7. The CDR3 here is CASSLATGYSNQPQHF. The DNA for the CDR3 is TGTGCCAGCAGCTTGGCGACAGGGTATAGTAATCAGCCCCAGCATTTT.

The chain joins TRBV28 to TRBJ1-4; D not resolved. Per the germline V gene, CDR1 is MDHEN and CDR2 is SYDVKM. Trimming removed 4 bases from V and 0 bases from J, with 12 bases in between. This CDR3 has 16 residues. The CDR3 reads CASSYVRGSTNEKLFF. The CDR3 DNA follows: TGTGCCAGCAGTTACGTACGAGGGTCAACTAATGAAAAACTGTTTTTT. The whole variable domain, remainder taken from reference TRBV28 and TRBJ1-4, is DVKVTQSSRYLVKRTGEKVFLECVQDMDHENMFWYRQDPGLGLRLIYFSYDVKMKEKGDIPEGYSVSREKKERFSLILESASTNQTSMYLCASSYVRGSTNEKLFFGSGTQLSVL.